This T cell receptor (beta chain) is from a study of CD8+ T cells in alopecia areata. Study outcomes and limitations: Especially in alopecia totalis/universalis, lesional scalp showed greater clonality than normal scalp did.

Notes on this clone: The target antigen is unknown.

Reverse transcribed after extraction, RNA yielded cDNA as the sequencing template. The assay was immunoSEQ multiplex PCR, and TCRdb's table has in-frame clones only and misses some. This table has about 260,000 clones, around three fifths appearing once. Treatment specified: oral pan-JAK inhibitor, 5-10 mg twice daily. The CDR3 extends over 13 amino acids. V lost 2 bases and J lost 7; bases outside the gene matches: 1. Germline V gene lookup returns CDR1 SGDLS and CDR2 YYNGEE. This chain joins TRBV9 and TRBJ2-1; TRBD1 aligns across 9 bases. The starting material was CD4+ T cells sorted from blood, obtained around week 54, from a patient treated with tofacitinib. The sequence was obtained from a human donor with alopecia areata. The CDR3 nucleotides are TGTGCCAGCAGCGTGACAGGGGGTAATGAGCAGTTCTTC. Protein sequence: CASSVTGGNEQFF.